The clone carrying this T cell receptor beta chain was found a few times. The data were obtained in a study of blood T cell repertoires in COVID-19. Data came from immunoSEQ multiplex PCR; TCRdb stores just in-frame clones and leaves some out. The sample lists 250,000 to 350,000 clones, about 81% occurring once. V lost 6 bases to trimming and J lost 7 bases, with 13 bases between them. CDR3 size: 13 residues. Germline V lookup: CDR1 LNHDA, CDR2 SQIVND (reference sequence). The V and J genes are TRBV19 and TRBJ1-5; D gene uncertain. This TCR came from a human donor with COVID-19, enrolled during active disease. The donor label of this sample is uncertain. Source material: peripheral blood. The CDR3 bases are TGTGCCAGTAGCCCCGGGAGGAGACAGCCCCAGCATTTT. Encoded protein: CASSPGRRQPQHF.